The 15 T cell receptor beta chains listed next were all sequenced from one sample in a study of patients and donors after allogeneic stem cell transplantation. From the RT-PCR reads, TCRdb called clonotypes with MiXCR, one entry per CDR3 protein. The table lists around 200,000 distinct CDR3 sequences, 35% to 45% of them singletons. The source material was blood, either unsorted or a sorted T cell fraction (not recorded which). These receptors were obtained from a human donor who was either an allogeneic HSCT recipient or a stem cell or donor lymphocyte infusion donor (not recorded which). It is not recorded whose cells these are; they may come from a transplant donor.

The chain has TRBV7-8 and TRBJ1-2; TRBD1 matches 9 bases. Looked up from germline, CDR1 is SGHVS and CDR2 is FQNEAQ. The CDR3 is 16 amino acids. The V and J ends lost 5 bases and 3 bases, in that order; junction bases with no gene match: 10. CDR3 sequence: CASSPGYRGRDYGYTF. The DNA of the CDR3 is TGTGCCAGCAGCCCGGGGTACAGGGGGCGAGACTATGGCTACACCTTC.

This clonotype has just a few counts. The CDR3 region is CSARDYVGGYTF. The CDR3 DNA follows: TGCAGTGCTAGAGATTATGTGGGTGGCTACACCTTC. This chain links TRBV20-1 with TRBJ1-2; D remains ambiguous. The CDR3 totals 12 residues. The V and J ends lost 0 bases and 7 bases respectively, with 9 bases between them. From germline, CDR1 is DFQATT and CDR2 SNEGSKA (reference sequence).

This rearrangement joins TRBV6-5 to TRBJ1-2; no definite D call. Germline V gene data show CDR1 as MNHEY and CDR2 as SVGAGI. Trimming stripped 5 bases from V and 1 base from J, with 8 bases between. The CDR3 extends over 13 amino acids. The CDR3 coding sequence is TGTGCCAGCAGTCCAACCCTTAACTATGGCTACACCTTC. This sequence encodes CASSPTLNYGYTF.

To note about this clonotype: One end of the junction does not line up with germline, which may come from a read error. V is TRBV5-1 and J is TRBJ2-1; 11 bases are a match to TRBD2. The CDR3 loop spans 16 amino acids. Germline V gene lookup returns CDR1 SGHRS and CDR2 YFSETQ. This CDR3 is CACSALAGGPDNEQFF. The DNA of the CDR3 is TGCGCCTGCAGCGCGTTAGCGGGGGGGCCCGACAATGAGCAGTTCTTC.

This clonotype was seen more than once but under ten times. The J gene is TRBJ1-1, the V gene TRBV12-3 or TRBV12-4; D is undetermined. V was cut by 4 bases and J by 6 bases, with 12 bases left in between. The CDR3 totals 13 residues. The CDR3: CASSSRSIAEAFF. CDR3 bases: TGTGCCAGCAGTTCCCGATCAATCGCTGAAGCTTTCTTT.

This clonotype was recorded a few times. The V gene is TRBV2, the J gene TRBJ2-7; 11 nucleotides line up with TRBD1. The CDR3 has 12 residues. After removal of 3 bases from V and 12 bases from J, the junction contained 4 bases not matched to a gene. Germline V gives CDR1 SNHLY, CDR2 FYNNEI. Here the CDR3 reads CASSEDRGRTYF. The CDR3 DNA follows: TGTGCCAGCAGTGAGGACAGGGGGCGCACGTACTTC. The variable domain in full, completed from reference TRBV2 and TRBJ2-7, reads EPEVTQTPSHQVTQMGQEVILRCVPISNHLYFYWYRQILGQKVEFLVSFYNNEISEKSEIFDDQFSVERPDGSNFTLKIRSTKLEDSAMYFCASSEDRGRTYFGPGTRLTVT.

There are a few counts of this clonotype. The V gene is TRBV12-3 or TRBV12-4, the J gene TRBJ1-1, with 7 bases aligning to TRBD1. The CDR3 is made up of 12 amino acids. The V segment lost 5 bases and the J segment 6 bases; nucleotides outside the gene matches: 3. The CDR3 spells CASSHRGAEAFF. CDR3 DNA sequence: TGTGCCAGCAGTCACAGGGGAGCTGAAGCTTTCTTT.

This clonotype was counted only a few times. The chain recombines TRBV6-5 with TRBJ1-1; tentatively, D is TRBD1 (5 bases). V was cut by 0 bases and J by 0 bases, with 8 bases left in between. The CDR3 runs to 15 residues. Germline V gene lookup returns CDR1 MNHEY and CDR2 SVGAGI. The CDR3 is CASSYSGVMNTEAFF. The CDR3 DNA follows: TGTGCCAGCAGTTACTCGGGGGTCATGAACACTGAAGCTTTCTTT.

The chain recombines TRBV28 with TRBJ1-2; a weak D match, TRBD1 (6 bases). The ends were cut back, 6 bases at V and 1 base at J, with 15 bases in the middle. The germline V gene encodes CDR1 MDHEN and CDR2 SYDVKM. The CDR3 totals 15 residues. The CDR3 protein is CASSSGQWSNYGYTF. Here the CDR3 DNA reads TGTGCCAGCAGCTCAGGACAGTGGAGTAACTATGGCTACACCTTC.

CDR3 in amino acids: CASTQNTATGGTEAFF. CDR3 coding DNA: TGCGCCAGCACCCAAAACACGGCGACCGGGGGCACTGAAGCTTTCTTT. V gene TRBV5-1 combines with J gene TRBJ1-1; tentatively, D is TRBD1 (5 bases). CDR3 length equals 16 residues. The V gene lost 6 bases and the J gene lost 4 bases, with 22 bases spanning the gap. Germline CDR1 SGHRS, CDR2 YFSETQ.

This clonotype was observed a few times. J is TRBJ2-3 and V is TRBV5-1, with a possible D match to TRBD1 (5 bases). Germline values: CDR1 SGHRS, CDR2 YFSETQ. The V end lost 0 bases, the J end lost 1 base, and 9 bases lay between the germline ends. The CDR3 runs to 15 residues. As DNA, the CDR3 is TGCGCCAGCAGCTTGGAAGGCAGGGGCACAGATACGCAGTATTTT. This codes for CASSLEGRGTDTQYF.

The CDR3 bases are TGCAGTGCCCCCTTCCGGGACAGGAGGAGAAACACTGAAGCTTTCTTT. It translates to CSAPFRDRRRNTEAFF. The rearrangement uses TRBV20-1 and TRBJ1-1; 8 bases align to TRBD1. Germline V gene lookup returns CDR1 DFQATT and CDR2 SNEGSKA (reference sequence). This CDR3 contains 16 residues. V gave up 6 bases and J gave up 2 bases; unmatched junction bases: 14.

The rearrangement links TRBV5-8 to TRBJ2-3; D ambiguous. V lost 5 bases and J 6 bases, leaving 13 bases between the germline ends. The CDR3 is 13 residues long. Germline V lookup: CDR1 SGHTS, CDR2 YDEGEE. Here the CDR3 reads CASRVVQSDTQYF. In DNA form, the CDR3 reads TGTGCCAGCAGAGTAGTTCAGTCGGATACGCAGTATTTT.

V and J are TRBV5-1 and TRBJ2-5; perhaps TRBD1 as D (5 bases). The V gene lost 4 bases and the J gene lost 1 base, with 14 bases spanning the gap. In germline, CDR1 is SGHRS, CDR2 YFSETQ. This CDR3 has 15 amino acids. This CDR3 is CASSPQTDLQETQYF. Here the CDR3 DNA reads TGCGCCAGCAGCCCTCAGACAGACCTCCAAGAGACCCAGTACTTC.

Only a few counts were recorded for this clonotype. The J gene is TRBJ1-1, the V gene TRBV29-1; D ambiguous. V lost 7 bases, J lost 1 base, and 10 bases lay in between. The CDR3 has 12 residues. Germline CDR1 reads SQVTM; CDR2 reads ANQGSEA. CDR3: CSGFHKNTEAFF. As DNA, the CDR3 is TGCAGCGGCTTTCATAAGAACACTGAAGCTTTCTTT.